These T cell receptor beta chains were read from a single sample in a study of T cells in Graves' hyperthyroidism and ophthalmopathy. TCRdb called the multiplex PCR reads again in MiXCR, with one record for every CDR3 protein. This sample has roughly 110,000 distinct CDR3 sequences, with roughly 15% found just once. Sequenced sample: blood. The receptors come from a woman aged 45-65 years with Graves' hyperthyroidism. Both conserved end residues are part of each CDR3. Fields, in order: J gene, CDR3 length, V gene, clone size, D gene, CDR3 DNA, CDR3 protein. The D gene is left open where the match is weak. Not all rows give a size; the values are once, few, many and, for expanded clones, a class.

j_gene: TRBJ2-1; len: 15; v_gene: TRBV20-1; abundance: many; d_gene: .; CDR3nt: TGCAGTGCTAGAGGAGATGCGGGGACCTACAATGAGCAGTTCTTC; CDR3aa: CSARGDAGTYNEQFF
j_gene: TRBJ1-6; len: 13; v_gene: TRBV7-9; abundance: few; d_gene: TRBD1; CDR3nt: TGTGCCAGCACCCGGACAGGGAAGTCACCCCTCCACTTT; CDR3aa: CASTRTGKSPLHF
j_gene: TRBJ2-2; len: 14; v_gene: TRBV20-1; abundance: many; d_gene: TRBD2; CDR3nt: TGCAGTGCTAGAACTAGCGGGAACACCGGGGAGCTGTTTTTT; CDR3aa: CSARTSGNTGELFF
j_gene: TRBJ2-3; len: 14; v_gene: TRBV18; abundance: many; d_gene: TRBD2; CDR3nt: TGTGCCAGCTCACCGACTAGCGGGAGTGCTACGCAGTATTTT; CDR3aa: CASSPTSGSATQYF
j_gene: TRBJ1-1; len: 11; v_gene: TRBV20-1; abundance: many; d_gene: .; CDR3nt: TGCAGTGCTAGTCTGAACACTGAAGCTTTCTTT; CDR3aa: CSASLNTEAFF
j_gene: TRBJ2-1; len: 18; v_gene: TRBV5-6; abundance: .; d_gene: TRBD2; CDR3nt: TGTGCCAGCAGCTTCGCTTCTAGCGGGAGGGGCCTGTACAATGAGCAGTTCTTC; CDR3aa: CASSFASSGRGLYNEQFF
j_gene: TRBJ1-5; len: 14; v_gene: TRBV11-2; abundance: .; d_gene: .; CDR3nt: TGTGCCAGCAGCTTCGACTTTGGCAATCAGCCCCAGCATTTT; CDR3aa: CASSFDFGNQPQHF
j_gene: TRBJ1-1; len: 13; v_gene: TRBV20-1; abundance: many; d_gene: .; CDR3nt: TGCAGTGCCCAGCGGGGGGCGCACACTGAAGCTTTCTTT; CDR3aa: CSAQRGAHTEAFF
j_gene: TRBJ1-6; len: 14; v_gene: TRBV30; abundance: .; d_gene: TRBD1; CDR3nt: TGTGCCTGGGGACAGGGGACGGCCAATTCACCCCTCCACTTT; CDR3aa: CAWGQGTANSPLHF
j_gene: TRBJ1-4; len: 15; v_gene: TRBV29-1; abundance: few; d_gene: .; CDR3nt: TGCAGCGTCCTTTACCGGGGGCCGGGCTTAGAAAAACTGTTTTTT; CDR3aa: CSVLYRGPGLEKLFF
j_gene: TRBJ2-7; len: 15; v_gene: TRBV7-2; abundance: few; d_gene: .; CDR3nt: TGTGCCAGCAGCTTAGCCCAGGCGGGAACCTACGAGCAGTACTTC; CDR3aa: CASSLAQAGTYEQYF
j_gene: TRBJ1-1; len: 13; v_gene: TRBV6-1; abundance: .; d_gene: .; CDR3nt: TGTGCCGGTAACGGGGATCGGGACGGTGAAGCTTTCTTT; CDR3aa: CAGNGDRDGEAFF
j_gene: TRBJ2-3; len: 13; v_gene: TRBV19; abundance: few; d_gene: .; CDR3nt: TGTGCCAGTAGCGACAGGAGGGCAGATACGCAGTATTTT; CDR3aa: CASSDRRADTQYF
j_gene: TRBJ1-6; len: 14; v_gene: TRBV12-3/TRBV12-4; abundance: many; d_gene: .; CDR3nt: TGTGCCAGCAGTTTTCAGGGAAGAATCTCACCCCTCCACTTT; CDR3aa: CASSFQGRISPLHF
j_gene: TRBJ2-1; len: 15; v_gene: TRBV4-2; abundance: many; d_gene: TRBD1; CDR3nt: TGTGCCAGCAGCCAAGCGGGACAGGGTGTCAATGAGCAGTTCTTC; CDR3aa: CASSQAGQGVNEQFF
j_gene: TRBJ2-3; len: 14; v_gene: TRBV3-1; abundance: many; d_gene: .; CDR3nt: TGTGCCAGCAGCCAAGGAGCAGGCACAGATACGCAGTATTTT; CDR3aa: CASSQGAGTDTQYF
j_gene: TRBJ2-3; len: 13; v_gene: TRBV27; abundance: .; d_gene: .; CDR3nt: TGTGCCAGCAGTTTATTTGGTTGGGATACGCAGTATTTT; CDR3aa: CASSLFGWDTQYF
j_gene: TRBJ1-2; len: 14; v_gene: TRBV11-1; abundance: many; d_gene: TRBD1; CDR3nt: TGTGCCAGCAGCTCCGGGACAGGGATCTATGGCTACACCTTC; CDR3aa: CASSSGTGIYGYTF
j_gene: TRBJ2-7; len: 14; v_gene: TRBV5-1; abundance: many; d_gene: .; CDR3nt: TGCGCCAGCAGCCCGGGGTCAGCGGTCTACGAGCAGTACTTC; CDR3aa: CASSPGSAVYEQYF
j_gene: TRBJ2-3; len: 12; v_gene: TRBV5-1; abundance: many; d_gene: .; CDR3nt: TGCGCCAGCAGCTTGGCGATAGATACGCAGTATTTT; CDR3aa: CASSLAIDTQYF
j_gene: TRBJ2-1; len: 15; v_gene: TRBV12-3/TRBV12-4; abundance: many; d_gene: .; CDR3nt: TGTGCCAGCAGTTTAGGGGTCGGGATAATGAATGAGCAGTTCTTC; CDR3aa: CASSLGVGIMNEQFF
j_gene: TRBJ1-6; len: 14; v_gene: TRBV19; abundance: many; d_gene: TRBD1; CDR3nt: TGTGCCAGTAGTCCGGGACAGTTCAATTCACCCCTCCACTTT; CDR3aa: CASSPGQFNSPLHF